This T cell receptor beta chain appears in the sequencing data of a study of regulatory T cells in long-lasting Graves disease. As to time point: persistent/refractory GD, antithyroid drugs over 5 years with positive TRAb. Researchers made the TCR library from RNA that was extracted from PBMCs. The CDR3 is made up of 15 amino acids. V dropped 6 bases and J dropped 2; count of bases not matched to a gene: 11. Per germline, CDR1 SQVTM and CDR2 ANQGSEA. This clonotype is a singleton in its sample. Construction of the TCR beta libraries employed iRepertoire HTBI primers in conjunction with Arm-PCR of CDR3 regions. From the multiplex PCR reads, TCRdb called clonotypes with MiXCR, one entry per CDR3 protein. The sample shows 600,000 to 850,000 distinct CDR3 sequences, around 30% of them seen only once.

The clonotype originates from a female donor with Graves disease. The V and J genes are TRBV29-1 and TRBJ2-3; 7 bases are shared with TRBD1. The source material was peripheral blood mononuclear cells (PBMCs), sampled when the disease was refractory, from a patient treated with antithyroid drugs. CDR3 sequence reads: CSVPGQSSFTDTQYF. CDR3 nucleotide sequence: TGCAGCGTCCCGGGACAGTCTTCATTCACAGATACGCAGTATTTT.